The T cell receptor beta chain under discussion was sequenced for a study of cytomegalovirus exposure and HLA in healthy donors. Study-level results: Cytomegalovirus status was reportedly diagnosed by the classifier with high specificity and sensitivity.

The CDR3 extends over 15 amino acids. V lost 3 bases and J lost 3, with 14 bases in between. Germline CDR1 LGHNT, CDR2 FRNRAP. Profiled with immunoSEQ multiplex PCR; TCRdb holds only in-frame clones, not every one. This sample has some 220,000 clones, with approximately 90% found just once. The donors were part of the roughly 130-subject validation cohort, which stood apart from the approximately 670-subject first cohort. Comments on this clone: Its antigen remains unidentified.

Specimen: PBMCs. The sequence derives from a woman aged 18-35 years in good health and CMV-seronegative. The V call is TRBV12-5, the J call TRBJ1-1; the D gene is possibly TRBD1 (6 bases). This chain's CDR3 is CASGFDQGTHTEAFF. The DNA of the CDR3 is TGTGCTAGTGGTTTCGATCAGGGGACCCACACTGAAGCTTTCTTT. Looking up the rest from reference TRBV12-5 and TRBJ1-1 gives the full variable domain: DARVTQTPRHKVTEMGQEVTMRCQPILGHNTVFWYRQTMMQGLELLAYFRNRAPLDDSGMPKDRFSAEMPDATLATLKIQPSEPRDSAVYFCASGFDQGTHTEAFFGQGTRLTVV.